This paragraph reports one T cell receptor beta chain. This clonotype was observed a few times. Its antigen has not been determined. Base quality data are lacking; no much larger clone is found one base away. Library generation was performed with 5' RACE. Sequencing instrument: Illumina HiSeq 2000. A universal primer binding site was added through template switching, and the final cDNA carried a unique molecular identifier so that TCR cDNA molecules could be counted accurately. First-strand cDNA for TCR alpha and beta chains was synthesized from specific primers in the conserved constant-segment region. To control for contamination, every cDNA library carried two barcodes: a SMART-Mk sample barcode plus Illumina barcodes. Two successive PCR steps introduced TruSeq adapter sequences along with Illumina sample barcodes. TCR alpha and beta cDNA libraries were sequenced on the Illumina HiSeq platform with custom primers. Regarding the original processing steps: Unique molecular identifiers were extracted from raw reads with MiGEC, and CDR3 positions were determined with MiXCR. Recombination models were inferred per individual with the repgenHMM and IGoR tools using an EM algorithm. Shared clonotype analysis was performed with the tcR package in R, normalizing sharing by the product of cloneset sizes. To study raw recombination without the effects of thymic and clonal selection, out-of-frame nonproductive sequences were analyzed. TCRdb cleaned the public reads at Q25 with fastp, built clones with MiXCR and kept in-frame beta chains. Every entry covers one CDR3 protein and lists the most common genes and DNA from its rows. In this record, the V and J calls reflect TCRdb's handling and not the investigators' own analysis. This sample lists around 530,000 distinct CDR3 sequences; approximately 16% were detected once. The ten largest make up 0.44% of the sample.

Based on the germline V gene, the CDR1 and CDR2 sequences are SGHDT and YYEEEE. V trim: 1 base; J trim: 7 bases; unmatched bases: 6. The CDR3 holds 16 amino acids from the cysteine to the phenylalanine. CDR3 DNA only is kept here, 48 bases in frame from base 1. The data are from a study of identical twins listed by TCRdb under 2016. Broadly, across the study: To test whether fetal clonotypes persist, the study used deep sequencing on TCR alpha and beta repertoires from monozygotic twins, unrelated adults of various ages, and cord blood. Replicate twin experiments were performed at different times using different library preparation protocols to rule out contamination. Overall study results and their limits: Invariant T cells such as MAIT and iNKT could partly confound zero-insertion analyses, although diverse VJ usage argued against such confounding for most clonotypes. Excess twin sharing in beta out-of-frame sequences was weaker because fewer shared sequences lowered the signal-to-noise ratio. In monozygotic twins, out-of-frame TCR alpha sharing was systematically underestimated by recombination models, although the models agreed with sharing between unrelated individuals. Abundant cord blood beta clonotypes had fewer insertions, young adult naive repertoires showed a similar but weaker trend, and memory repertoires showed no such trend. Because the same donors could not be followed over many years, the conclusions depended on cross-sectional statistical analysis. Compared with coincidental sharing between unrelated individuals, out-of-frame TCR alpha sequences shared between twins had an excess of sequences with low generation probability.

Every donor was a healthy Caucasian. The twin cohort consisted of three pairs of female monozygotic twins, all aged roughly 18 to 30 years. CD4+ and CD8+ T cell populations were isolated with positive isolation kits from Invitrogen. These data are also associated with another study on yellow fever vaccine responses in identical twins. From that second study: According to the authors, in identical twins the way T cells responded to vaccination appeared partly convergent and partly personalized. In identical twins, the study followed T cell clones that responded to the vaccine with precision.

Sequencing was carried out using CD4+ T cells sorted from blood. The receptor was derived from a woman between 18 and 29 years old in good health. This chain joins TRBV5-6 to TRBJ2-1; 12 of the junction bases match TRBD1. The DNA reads TGTGCCAGCAGCTTGTTCGGGACAGGGGGCTTTAATGAGCAGTTCTTC. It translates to CASSLFGTGGFNEQFF.